These 9 T cell receptor beta chains were sequenced from one sample in a study of tumour-infiltrating T cells in Burkitt lymphoma. The data were produced by immunoSEQ multiplex PCR, yet TCRdb's version contains in-frame clones alone and is incomplete. The table has about 15,000 clones, approximately 71% seen once. Sequenced input: tumor tissue. These receptor sequences come from a human donor with diffuse large B-cell lymphoma.

The rearrangement links TRBV10-2 to TRBJ2-5; 13 nucleotides agree with TRBD2. The CDR3 totals 18 residues. V dropped 3 bases and J dropped 1; count of bases not matched to a gene: 8. Per germline, CDR1 WSHSY and CDR2 SAAADI. DNA for the CDR3: TGCGCCAGCAGTGATTTTGGGACTAGCGGGACATTCCAAGAGACCCAGTACTTC. It encodes CASSDFGTSGTFQETQYF.

The chain uses TRBV5-1 and TRBJ1-5; no clear D. Deletions cut 4 bases from V and 9 bases from J, with 11 bases between. The CDR3 is made up of 12 amino acids. Germline V gene lookup returns CDR1 SGHRS and CDR2 YFSETQ. In DNA form, the CDR3 reads TGCGCCAGCAGCCCCGAGGAGGGGCCCCAGCATTTT. Its translation: CASSPEEGPQHF.

This chain joins TRBV7-6 and TRBJ2-5, with 9 nucleotides matching TRBD1. After removal of 7 bases from V and 5 bases from J, the junction contained 8 bases not matched to a gene. Germline assignment: CDR1 SGHVS and CDR2 FNYEAQ. The CDR3 is 14 amino acids. In DNA form, the CDR3 reads TGTGCCAGCATCCAACAGGGGGCATTTGAGACCCAGTACTTC. As protein: CASIQQGAFETQYF.

The chain employs TRBV7-2 and TRBJ1-1; D is unclear. This CDR3 comprises 12 residues. Between the trimmed V and J ends, which lost 2 bases and 7 bases, there was a span of 8 bases. CDR1 SGHTA and CDR2 FQGNSA come from the germline V gene. CDR3 sequence reads: CASSLSGGEAFF. CDR3 nucleotide sequence: TGTGCCAGCAGCTTATCGGGCGGTGAAGCTTTCTTT.

V and J are TRBV6-1 and TRBJ2-5; TRBD1 is a possible D gene (6 bases). The germline gives CDR1 MNHNS, CDR2 SASEGT. V was clipped by 6 bases and J by 7 bases, with 15 bases between them. The CDR3 is 13 amino acids. The CDR3 sequence is CASRMGARGTQYF. The CDR3 DNA reads TGTGCCAGCAGAATGGGGGCCCGGGGGACCCAGTACTTC.

The rearrangement uses TRBV9 and TRBJ2-3, with TRBD2 identical over 7 bases. The length of the CDR3 is 17 residues. Trimming took 5 bases from V and 0 from J; bases not matched to a gene: 12. In germline, CDR1 is SGDLS, CDR2 YYNGEE. The CDR3: CASRALASGSSTDTQYF. The CDR3 coding sequence is TGTGCCAGCAGGGCCCTGGCTAGCGGTTCAAGCACAGATACGCAGTATTTT.

V usage is TRBV6-6 and J usage is TRBJ2-3; 8 bases map to TRBD2. Germline CDR1 reads MNHNY; CDR2 reads SVGAGI (reference sequence). The CDR3 is made up of 15 amino acids. Unmatched junction bases numbered 4, after V lost 2 bases and J lost 3 bases. The CDR3 nucleotides read TGTGCCAGCAGTTACCGGACTAGCCGTACAGATACGCAGTATTTT. It codes for CASSYRTSRTDTQYF.

The J gene is TRBJ1-2, the V gene TRBV6-1; D unresolved. Trimming cost V 1 base and J 0 bases, with 9 bases left between them. Germline CDR1 and CDR2: MNHNS and SASEGT. The CDR3 is 15 residues long. The chain's CDR3 is CASSEGTPANYGYTF. In DNA, the CDR3 is TGTGCCAGCAGTGAAGGGACTCCGGCTAACTATGGCTACACCTTC.

The chain carries TRBV30 and TRBJ2-7; a possible D gene is TRBD2 (6 bases). This CDR3 comprises 14 residues. Germline-derived CDR1 and CDR2 are GTSNPN and SVGIG (reference sequence). Trimming shortened V by 3 bases and J by 3 bases, and 15 bases separated the two germline ends. CDR3 in amino acids: CAWRMGLNYYEQYF. In DNA, the CDR3 is TGTGCCTGGAGAATGGGACTTAACTACTACGAGCAGTACTTC.